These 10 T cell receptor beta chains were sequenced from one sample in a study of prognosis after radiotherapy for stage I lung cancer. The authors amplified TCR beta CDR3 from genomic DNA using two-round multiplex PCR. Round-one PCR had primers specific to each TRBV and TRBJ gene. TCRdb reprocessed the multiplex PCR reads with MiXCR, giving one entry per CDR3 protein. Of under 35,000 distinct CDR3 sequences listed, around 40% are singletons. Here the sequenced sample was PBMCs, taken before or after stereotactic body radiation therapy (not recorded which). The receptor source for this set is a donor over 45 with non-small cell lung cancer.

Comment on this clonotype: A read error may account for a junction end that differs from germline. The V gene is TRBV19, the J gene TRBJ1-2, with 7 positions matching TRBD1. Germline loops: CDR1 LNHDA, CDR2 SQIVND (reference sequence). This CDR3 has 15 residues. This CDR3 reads CASSDRTGGYYGYTF. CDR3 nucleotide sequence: TGTGCCAGTAGTGACCGGACAGGAGGGTACTACGGCTACACCTTC. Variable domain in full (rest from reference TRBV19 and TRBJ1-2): DGGITQSPKYLFRKEGQNVTLSCEQNLNHDAMYWYRQDPGQGLRLIYYSQIVNDFQKGDIAEGYSVSREKKESFPLTVTSAQKNPTAFYLCASSDRTGGYYGYTFGSGTRLTVV.

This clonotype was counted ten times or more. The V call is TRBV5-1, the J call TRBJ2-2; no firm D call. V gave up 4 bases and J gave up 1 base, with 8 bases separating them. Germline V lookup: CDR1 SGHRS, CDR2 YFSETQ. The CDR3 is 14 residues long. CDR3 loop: CASSGVMNTGELFF. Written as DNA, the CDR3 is TGCGCCAGCAGCGGTGTAATGAACACCGGGGAGCTGTTTTTT.

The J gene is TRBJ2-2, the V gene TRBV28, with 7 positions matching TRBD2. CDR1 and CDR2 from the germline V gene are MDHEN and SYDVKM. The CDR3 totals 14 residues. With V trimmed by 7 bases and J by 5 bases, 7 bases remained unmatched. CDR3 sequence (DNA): TGTGCCAGCAAAGGCGGGAGCGCTACCGGGGAGCTGTTTTTT. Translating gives CASKGGSATGELFF. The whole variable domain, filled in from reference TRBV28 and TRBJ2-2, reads DVKVTQSSRYLVKRTGEKVFLECVQDMDHENMFWYRQDPGLGLRLIYFSYDVKMKEKGDIPEGYSVSREKKERFSLILESASTNQTSMYLCASKGGSATGELFFGEGSRLTVL.

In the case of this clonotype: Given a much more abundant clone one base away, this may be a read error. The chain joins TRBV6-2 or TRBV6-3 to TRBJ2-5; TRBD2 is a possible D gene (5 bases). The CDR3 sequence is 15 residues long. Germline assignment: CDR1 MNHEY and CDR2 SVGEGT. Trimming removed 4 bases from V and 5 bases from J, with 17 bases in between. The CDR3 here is CASSSPGSGLETQYF. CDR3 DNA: TGTGCCAGCAGTTCCCCGGGGAGTGGGCTTGAGACCCAGTACTTC.

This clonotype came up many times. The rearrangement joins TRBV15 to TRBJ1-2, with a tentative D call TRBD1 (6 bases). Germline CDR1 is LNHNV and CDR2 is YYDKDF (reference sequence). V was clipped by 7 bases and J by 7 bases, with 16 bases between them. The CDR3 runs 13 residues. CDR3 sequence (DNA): TGTGCCACCAATAGGGGGGGGAGAGGTGGCTACACCTTC. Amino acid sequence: CATNRGGRGGYTF.

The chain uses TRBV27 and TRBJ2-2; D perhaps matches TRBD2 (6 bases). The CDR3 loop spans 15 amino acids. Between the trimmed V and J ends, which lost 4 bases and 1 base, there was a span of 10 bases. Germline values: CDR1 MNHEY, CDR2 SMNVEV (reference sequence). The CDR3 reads CASSSGLKNTGELFF. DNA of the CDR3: TGTGCCAGCAGTTCGGGACTGAAGAACACCGGGGAGCTGTTTTTT.

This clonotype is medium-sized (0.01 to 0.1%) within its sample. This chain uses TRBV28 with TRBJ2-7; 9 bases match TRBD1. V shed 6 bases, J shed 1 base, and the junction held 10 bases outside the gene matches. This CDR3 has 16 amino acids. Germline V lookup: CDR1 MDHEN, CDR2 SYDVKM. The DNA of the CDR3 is TGTGCCAGCAGAGCTACATCAGGGACAGGGTCCTACGAGCAGTACTTC. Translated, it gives CASRATSGTGSYEQYF.

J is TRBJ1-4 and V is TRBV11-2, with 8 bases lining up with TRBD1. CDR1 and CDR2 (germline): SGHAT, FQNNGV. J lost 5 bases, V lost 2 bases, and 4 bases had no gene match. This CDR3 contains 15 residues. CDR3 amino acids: CASSLIGTGNEKLFF. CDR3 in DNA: TGTGCCAGCAGCTTAATTGGGACAGGCAATGAAAAACTGTTTTTT.

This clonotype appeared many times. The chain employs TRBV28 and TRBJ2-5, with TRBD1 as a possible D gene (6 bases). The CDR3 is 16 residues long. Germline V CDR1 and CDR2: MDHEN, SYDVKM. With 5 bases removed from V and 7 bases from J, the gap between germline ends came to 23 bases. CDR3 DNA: TGTGCCAGCAGTCCACAGGGAACGGTCCCCCTCGTGACCCAGTACTTC. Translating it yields CASSPQGTVPLVTQYF.

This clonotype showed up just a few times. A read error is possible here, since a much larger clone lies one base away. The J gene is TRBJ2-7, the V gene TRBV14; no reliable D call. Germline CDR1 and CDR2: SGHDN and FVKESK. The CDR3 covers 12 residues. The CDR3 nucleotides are TGTGCCAGCAGCCAAGATGGCGGTAGACCCATCTTC. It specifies CASSQDGGRPIF. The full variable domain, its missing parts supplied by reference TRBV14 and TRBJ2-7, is EAGVTQFPSHSVIEKGQTVTLRCDPISGHDNLYWYRRVMGKEIKFLLHFVKESKQDESGMPNNRFLAERTGGTYSTLKVQPAELEDSGVYFCASSQDGGRPIFGPGTRLTVT.